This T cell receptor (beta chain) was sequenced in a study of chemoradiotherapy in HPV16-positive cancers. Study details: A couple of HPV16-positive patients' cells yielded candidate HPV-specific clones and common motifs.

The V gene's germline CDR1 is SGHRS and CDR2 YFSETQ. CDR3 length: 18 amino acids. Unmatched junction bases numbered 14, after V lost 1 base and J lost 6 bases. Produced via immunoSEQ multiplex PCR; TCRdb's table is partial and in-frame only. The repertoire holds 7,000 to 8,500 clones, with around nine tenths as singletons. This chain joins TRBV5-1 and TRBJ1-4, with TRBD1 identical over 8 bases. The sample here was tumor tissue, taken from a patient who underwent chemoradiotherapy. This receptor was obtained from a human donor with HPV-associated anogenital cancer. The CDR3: CASSLMADSQGADEKLFF. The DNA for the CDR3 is TGCGCCAGCAGCTTGATGGCCGACTCCCAGGGGGCGGATGAAAAACTGTTTTTT.